The T cell receptor beta chain under discussion was sequenced for a study of CD8 T cells in ankylosing spondylitis. Study-level points and caveats: In synovial fluid and blood from reactive arthritis, some motif variants were previously reported. Disease-linked clones proved CD8+ and comparatively uncommon in peripheral blood. Eight highly homologous variants formed a TCR beta motif that appeared characteristic of ankylosing spondylitis blood.

The sample holds a few counts of this clonotype. What it binds is unknown. 5'-RACE, quantitative and with molecular barcodes, yielded the TCR beta libraries. TCRdb reanalysed the 5' RACE reads using MiXCR and keeps one entry per CDR3 protein. The sample includes 300,000 to 400,000 distinct CDR3 sequences, about a fifth seen only once; the top ten take around 17%. CDR3 length: 15 amino acids. Trimming took 0 bases from V and 1 from J, leaving 10 bases between them. CDR1 and CDR2 (germline): SGDLS, YYNGEE. The receptor was isolated from a male donor with ankylosing spondylitis. Input material: blood, either unsorted or a sorted T cell fraction (not recorded which). This sequence joins TRBV9 and TRBJ1-1; D remains unclear. The DNA for the CDR3 is TGTGCCAGCAGCGTAGTAGCTCAACCGAACACTGAAGCTTTCTTT. Its translation is CASSVVAQPNTEAFF.